This T cell receptor beta chain is drawn from a study of PD-L1 blockade in urothelial cancer. Across the whole study: Patients, treated from about 2014 onward, received atezolizumab 1,200 mg intravenously every 3 weeks. At 3 weeks after treatment start (second dose) and again at 6 weeks, blood was analyzed. Males with bladder-origin urothelial cancer constituted about 85% of the roughly 30 patients. Overall study findings and caveats: Clonality of blood TCR below the median before treatment predicted better survival.

Comments on this clone: Its antigen is undetermined.

Libraries were prepared by immunoSEQ multiplex PCR; TCRdb keeps only in-frame clonotypes and omits some of them. This sample carries under 130,000 clones, around 85% of them seen once, and the ten largest clones take 2% to 2.5%. The sequence was obtained from a man aged 50 to 60 with urothelial cancer. Sequences were derived from PBMCs, sampled around atezolizumab (anti-PD-L1) treatment.

The DNA for the CDR3 is TGCGCCAGCAGCCAGCTCTGGGGGCGCACAGATACGCAGTATTTT. This encodes CASSQLWGRTDTQYF. The chain is built from TRBV4-1 and TRBJ2-3; tentative D call: TRBD1 (6 bases). With 3 bases removed from V and 1 base from J, the gap between germline ends came to 11 bases. The germline V gene has CDR1 MGHRA and CDR2 YSYEKL. The CDR3 totals 15 residues.